What follows are 10 T cell receptor beta chains derived from one specimen sequenced in a study of blood T cell repertoires in COVID-19. This table comes from immunoSEQ multiplex PCR, and its TCRdb copy is limited to in-frame clones, with some not included. The table includes 110,000 or so clones, around 86% detected once. Sequenced: peripheral blood. The receptor set was obtained from a woman between 65 and 79 years old with acute or convalescent COVID-19.

The chain joins TRBV24-1 to TRBJ2-5, with 13 bases fitting TRBD2. J gave up 5 bases and V 3 bases, and 11 bases lay outside the gene matches. Germline loops: CDR1 KGHDR, CDR2 SFDVKD. This CDR3 has 18 amino acids. CDR3 sequence: CATSDQRTSGGPRETQYF. The CDR3 region has the DNA TGTGCCACCAGTGATCAGCGGACTAGCGGGGGCCCCAGGGAGACCCAGTACTTC.

In this sample, this clone turned up once. The rearrangement links TRBV28 to TRBJ1-2; D may be TRBD1 (6 bases). CDR1 is MDHEN, CDR2 SYDVKM, per germline. The CDR3 runs to 12 residues. Trimming took 7 bases from V and 8 from J, leaving 14 bases between them. The chain's CDR3 is CASKAQGQGYTF. The DNA for the CDR3 is TGTGCCAGCAAGGCACAGGGTCAGGGCTACACCTTC.

The chain combines TRBV2 with TRBJ1-3; no clear D gene. From germline, CDR1 is SNHLY and CDR2 FYNNEI. The V gene lost 4 bases and the J gene lost 8 bases, with 9 bases spanning the gap. The CDR3 loop spans 12 amino acids. Here the CDR3 DNA reads TGTGCCAGCAGTGCCTCTACGGACACCATATATTTT. Residues: CASSASTDTIYF.

This chain connects TRBV7-2 to TRBJ2-3, with no clear D. Germline V lookup: CDR1 SGHTA, CDR2 FQGNSA. Trimming removed 4 bases from V and 2 bases from J, with 7 bases in between. The CDR3 loop spans 13 amino acids. Here the CDR3 reads CASSSSYTDTQYF. The CDR3 nucleotides are TGTGCCAGCAGCTCTTCTTACACAGATACGCAGTATTTT. Combining the CDR3 with reference TRBV7-2 and TRBJ2-3 gives the whole variable domain GAGVSQSPSNKVTEKGKDVELRCDPISGHTALYWYRQSLGQGLEFLIYFQGNSAPDKSGLPSDRFSAERTGGSVSTLTIQRTQQEDSAVYLCASSSSYTDTQYFGPGTRLTVL.

This chain connects TRBV19 to TRBJ2-1; D remains ambiguous. The germline gives CDR1 LNHDA, CDR2 SQIVND (reference sequence). The CDR3 has 14 amino acids. The V end lost 6 bases, the J end lost 6 bases, and 15 bases lay between the germline ends. The CDR3 nucleotides read TGTGCCAGTAGGGCTGGGCGTTGGTCCAATGAGCAGTTCTTC. Its protein product is CASRAGRWSNEQFF.

The chain carries TRBV21-1 and TRBJ1-2; the DNA was not compared with TRBD1, the D call given in the table. TRBV21-1 is a listed pseudogene. CDR3 length: 13 amino acids. DNA of the CDR3: TGTGCCAGCAGCAAAATGACAGGGAATGGCTACACCTTC. Protein sequence: CASSKMTGNGYTF.

The chain is built from TRBV28 and TRBJ1-5; maybe TRBD1 (6 bases). This CDR3 is built from 14 residues. Trimming pared 7 bases from V and 3 bases from J, leaving 13 bases between. Germline-derived CDR1 and CDR2 are MDHEN and SYDVKM. The CDR3 spells CASTEQGLNQPQHF. The CDR3 DNA follows: TGTGCCAGCACCGAACAGGGCCTCAATCAGCCCCAGCATTTT.

This chain uses TRBV29-1 with TRBJ1-2, with a tentative D call TRBD1 (5 bases). The CDR3 runs 16 residues. Germline CDR1 SQVTM, CDR2 ANQGSEA. V dropped 5 bases and J dropped 2 bases, with 21 bases sitting between them. CDR3 region: CSVRREGLPENYGYTF. The CDR3 DNA reads TGCAGCGTTAGGCGAGAGGGACTTCCTGAGAACTATGGCTACACCTTC.

This chain joins TRBV7-2 and TRBJ1-1; the D gene is possibly TRBD1 (5 bases). Germline V gene sequence: CDR1 SGHTA, CDR2 FQGNSA. Trimming removed 5 bases from V and 10 bases from J, with 17 bases in between. The CDR3 is 13 residues long. The CDR3 region is CASSPPGPVSAFF. CDR3 DNA sequence: TGTGCCAGCAGCCCACCAGGGCCGGTCTCAGCTTTCTTT.

The table lists this clone with a count of one. The chain carries TRBV28 and TRBJ1-1; D perhaps matches TRBD1 (6 bases). CDR1 and CDR2 from the germline V gene are MDHEN and SYDVKM. V was clipped by 4 bases and J by 3 bases, with 12 bases between them. The CDR3 sequence is 14 residues long. Here the CDR3 reads CASSSGTPYTEAFF. The CDR3, as DNA: TGTGCCAGCAGTTCCGGGACACCGTACACTGAAGCTTTCTTT.